This T cell receptor (beta chain) was documented in a study of blood T cells in healthy people across ages. Whole-study results and caveats: Diversity of TCR beta per million T cells declined in a roughly linear way with age. Estimates of diversity drawn from one million T cells were considered underestimates.

Note on this clonotype: Its target is not known. Its ends do not fully match the called genes, so a read error is possible.

A sample-barcoded 5' primer and a J-beta primer mix were used in a second PCR of roughly 6 to 11 cycles. Each cDNA was tagged by a template-switch adaptor containing 12 random nucleotides. Via MiXCR, TCRdb re-called the 5' RACE reads, giving one row per CDR3 protein. The data contain 1,500,000 or so distinct CDR3 sequences, around 59% of them seen just once; the ten biggest clones take up 6.7%. This CDR3 is built from 13 residues. PBMCs, at least 7 million per sample, were isolated. V usage is TRBV12-3 or TRBV12-4 and J usage is TRBJ2-1; D perhaps matches TRBD2 (5 bases). This receptor was identified in a man younger than 35 in good health. Sequenced: blood. The CDR3 sequence: CASSVALRGFEFF. The CDR3 DNA sequence: TGTGCCAGCAGTGTAGCGCTAAGAGGGTTTGAGTTCTTC.